This T cell receptor (beta chain) was identified in a study of cytomegalovirus exposure and HLA in healthy donors. Regarding this clone: What it binds is unknown.

Study results and limitations: CMV serostatus was the sole immune exposure data available. One later analysis reportedly identified an Asian-associated ancestry cluster that showed fewer N-insertions than the roughly 700-donor mean.

With 60 Vbeta and 13 Jbeta primers, the PCR was carried out. The authors' processing: Later analysis identified tens of millions of unique TCR beta chains, some 10 million shared. Repertoires were generated with immunoSEQ multiplex PCR, while TCRdb's copy carries only in-frame clones and drops some. V and J calls and clone size come straight from that table; D and trimming were deduced from the DNA. The data contain 150,000 to 200,000 clones, 60% to 80% of them seen just once; the ten biggest clones take up around 0.89%. The receptor's source is a woman aged 45-65 years in good health and CMV-seropositive. Material: PBMCs.

In DNA, the CDR3 is TGTGCCAGCAGCGCTCCGGGACTAGCGGGGGCCGATACGCAGTATTTT. Translation gives CASSAPGLAGADTQYF. This chain joins TRBV5-6 and TRBJ2-3; 14 nucleotides line up with TRBD2. The V and J ends lost 4 bases and 6 bases, in that order; junction bases with no gene match: 7. Per germline, CDR1 SGHDT and CDR2 YYEEEE. The CDR3 consists of 16 residues.